The 11 T cell receptor beta chains listed next were all sequenced from one sample in a study of cytomegalovirus exposure and HLA in healthy donors. Primers: 60 Vbeta forward and 13 Jbeta reverse. Data came from immunoSEQ multiplex PCR; TCRdb stores just in-frame clones and leaves some out. The table has 150,000 to 200,000 clones, about three quarters seen once. Sequencing input: PBMCs. These receptors originate from a woman aged 25 to 39 in good health and CMV-seronegative.

This clone was counted between two and nine times. The gene calls are TRBV6-5 and TRBJ1-3; 7 bases match TRBD1. CDR1 and CDR2 (germline): MNHEY, SVGAGI. The CDR3 is made up of 14 amino acids. Trimming cost V 7 bases and J 2 bases; bases outside gene matches: 5. The chain's CDR3 is CASNRGGTGNTIYF. The CDR3 DNA reads as TGTGCCAGCAACAGGGGAGGTACTGGAAACACCATATATTTT.

CDR3 nucleotide sequence: TGCGCCAGCAGCCAGGCCGGGACAGCGTACCAAGAGACCCAGTACTTC. This translates into CASSQAGTAYQETQYF. The chain links TRBV4-1 to TRBJ2-5; 7 positions match TRBD1. Losses at the gene ends were 3 bases for V and 0 bases for J; bases not matched to a gene: 7. CDR1 is MGHRA, CDR2 YSYEKL, per germline. The CDR3 is made up of 16 amino acids.

The chain joins TRBV5-5 to TRBJ2-5, with 7 bases matching TRBD1. V lost 4 bases and J lost 1; bases outside the gene matches: 4. The germline CDR1 and CDR2 sequences are SGHKS and YYEKEE (reference sequence). This CDR3 region has 14 residues. The DNA for the CDR3 is TGTGCCAGCAGCCTGGGACAGCCCCAAGAGACCCAGTACTTC. Translation gives CASSLGQPQETQYF.

The V call is TRBV18, the J call TRBJ2-1; 9 positions agree with TRBD2. CDR1 is KGHSH and CDR2 is LQKENI in the germline V gene. The J segment lost 7 bases and the V segment lost 3 bases, leaving 4 bases of the junction unmatched. The CDR3 covers 14 residues. The CDR3 nucleotides are TGTGCCAGCTCACCGGCTAGCGGGGATAATGAGCAGTTCTTC. It is translated as CASSPASGDNEQFF.

The chain carries TRBV15 and TRBJ1-3; unclear D gene. The length of the CDR3 is 14 residues. V gave up 5 bases and J gave up 4 bases, with 12 bases separating them. The germline V gene encodes CDR1 LNHNV and CDR2 YYDKDF (reference sequence). The CDR3 DNA sequence: TGTGCCACCAGCCTACTCCCCAGGGGAAACACCATATATTTT. Its translation: CATSLLPRGNTIYF.

Here the CDR3 DNA reads TGTGCCAGCAGCTTGCGGGGGGGTGCAGATACGCAGTATTTT. It encodes CASSLRGGADTQYF. V usage is TRBV7-9 and J usage is TRBJ2-3, with 9 bases aligning to TRBD2. The V gene end was trimmed by 3 bases and the J gene end by 4 bases; junction bases not matched to a gene: 2. Germline CDR1 SEHNR, CDR2 FQNEAQ (reference sequence). The CDR3 extends over 14 amino acids.

The V gene is TRBV2, the J gene TRBJ1-1, with a weak D call TRBD1 (6 bases). Germline CDR1 is SNHLY and CDR2 is FYNNEI. V was clipped by 3 bases and J by 4 bases, with 21 bases between them. The CDR3 loop spans 17 amino acids. The CDR3 spells CASSDDGQYTLGTEAFF. The CDR3 DNA follows: TGTGCCAGCAGTGACGATGGACAGTACACCCTGGGCACTGAAGCTTTCTTT.

V and J are TRBV5-1 and TRBJ2-5; 7 bases line up with TRBD2. CDR1 and CDR2 from the germline V gene are SGHRS and YFSETQ. This CDR3 comprises 15 residues. V lost 3 bases and J lost 4; bases outside the gene matches: 9. The CDR3 region has the DNA TGCGCCAGCAGCTCCGGACTAGATTCGAGAGAGACCCAGTACTTC. Protein: CASSSGLDSRETQYF.

V gene TRBV5-1 combines with J gene TRBJ1-2; no reliable D call. This CDR3 spans 11 amino acids. Per the germline V gene, CDR1 is SGHRS and CDR2 is YFSETQ. V shed 0 bases and J shed 8 bases, with 5 bases lying between them. The CDR3 coding sequence is TGCGCCAGCAGCTTGGCCGGGGGCTACACCTTC. Its protein is CASSLAGGYTF.

The chain has TRBV6-6 and TRBJ1-2, with TRBD1 identical over 9 bases. The CDR3 totals 15 residues. Germline CDR1 is MNHNY and CDR2 is SVGAGI (reference sequence). V lost 0 bases, J lost 4 bases, and 3 bases stayed unmatched. The CDR3 sequence is CASSYSDRGGYGYTF. The CDR3 nucleotides are TGTGCCAGCAGTTACTCGGACAGGGGAGGCTATGGCTACACCTTC.

This clone has a handful of counts. The gene calls are TRBV28 and TRBJ2-3; the match to TRBD1 covers 9 bases. Germline CDR1 reads MDHEN; CDR2 reads SYDVKM. V lost 3 bases and J lost 5; bases outside the gene matches: 9. This CDR3 is built from 16 residues. The chain's CDR3 is CASSFSGQGSKDTQYF. In nucleotides, the CDR3 is TGTGCCAGCAGTTTTAGCGGACAGGGGTCGAAAGATACGCAGTATTTT.